Included here is one TCR beta chain sequence, with context. Its antigen is as yet unknown. These data come from a study of CD8 T cells in ankylosing spondylitis. The study's findings and limits: CD8+ disease-linked clones were present at relatively low frequencies in blood. Researchers reportedly found disease-linked clones significantly enriched in matched ankylosing spondylitis synovial fluid. The study identified a TCR beta motif of several highly homologous variants that appeared characteristic of ankylosing spondylitis blood.

TCRdb redid the calling of the 5' RACE reads with MiXCR, one entry per CDR3 protein. This sample yields fewer than 750,000 distinct CDR3 sequences, of which around 19% are seen a single time; under 20% belongs to the top ten. Trimming took off 5 bases at V and 3 bases at J, with 14 bases between the two ends. Looked up from germline, CDR1 is SGHAT and CDR2 is FQNNGV. The length of the CDR3 is 15 residues. Sequencing was done on a sample of blood, either unsorted or a sorted T cell fraction (not recorded which). The chain is built from TRBV11-2 and TRBJ2-1; the D gene is possibly TRBD2 (7 bases). This clonotype originated in a male donor with ankylosing spondylitis. This CDR3 is CASSGNGGLYNEQFF. The CDR3 DNA follows: TGTGCCAGCAGCGGCAACGGGGGGCTCTACAATGAGCAGTTCTTC.